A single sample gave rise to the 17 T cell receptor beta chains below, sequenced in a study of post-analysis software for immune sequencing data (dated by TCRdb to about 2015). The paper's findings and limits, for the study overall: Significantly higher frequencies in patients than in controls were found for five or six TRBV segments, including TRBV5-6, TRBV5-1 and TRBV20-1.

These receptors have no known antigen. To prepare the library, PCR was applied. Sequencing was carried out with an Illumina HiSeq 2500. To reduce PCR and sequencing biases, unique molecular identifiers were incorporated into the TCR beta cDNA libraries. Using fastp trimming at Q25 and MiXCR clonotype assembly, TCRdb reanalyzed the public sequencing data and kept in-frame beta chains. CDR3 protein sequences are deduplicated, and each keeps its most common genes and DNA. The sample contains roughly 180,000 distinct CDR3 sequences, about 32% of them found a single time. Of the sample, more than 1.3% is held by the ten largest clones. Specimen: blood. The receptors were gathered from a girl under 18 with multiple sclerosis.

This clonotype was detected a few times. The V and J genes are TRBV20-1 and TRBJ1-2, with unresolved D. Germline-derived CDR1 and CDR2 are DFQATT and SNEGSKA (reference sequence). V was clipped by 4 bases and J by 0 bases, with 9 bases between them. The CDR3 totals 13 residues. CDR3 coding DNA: TGCAGTGCTACCTCGGAAACTAACTATGGCTACACCTTC. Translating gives CSATSETNYGYTF.

This CDR3 reads CASSYGAGTEAFF. CDR3 DNA: TGTGCCAGCAGCTACGGGGCGGGCACTGAAGCTTTCTTT. This rearrangement joins TRBV7-3 to TRBJ1-1; D is perhaps TRBD1 (5 bases). CDR3 length: 13 amino acids. The V end lost 4 bases, the J end lost 4 bases, and 10 bases lay between the germline ends. Germline V gene lookup returns CDR1 SGHTA and CDR2 FQGTGA.

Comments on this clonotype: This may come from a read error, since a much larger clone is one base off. DNA for the CDR3: TGTGCCAGCAGCTTCCGAGGACAGGTCTTCAATGAGCAGTACTTC. Translated: CASSFRGQVFNEQYF. The chain combines TRBV7-2 with TRBJ2-7; TRBD1 agrees at 7 bases. CDR3 length: 15 amino acids. The J segment lost 7 bases and the V segment lost 3 bases, leaving 12 bases of the junction unmatched. CDR1 SGHTA and CDR2 FQGNSA come from the germline V gene.

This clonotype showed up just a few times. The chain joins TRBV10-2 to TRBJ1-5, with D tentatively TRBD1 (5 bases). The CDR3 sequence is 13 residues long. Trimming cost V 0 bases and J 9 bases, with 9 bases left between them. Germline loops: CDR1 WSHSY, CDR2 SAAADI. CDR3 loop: CASSESGGGPQHF. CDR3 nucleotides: TGCGCCAGCAGTGAGTCGGGGGGGGGGCCCCAGCATTTT.

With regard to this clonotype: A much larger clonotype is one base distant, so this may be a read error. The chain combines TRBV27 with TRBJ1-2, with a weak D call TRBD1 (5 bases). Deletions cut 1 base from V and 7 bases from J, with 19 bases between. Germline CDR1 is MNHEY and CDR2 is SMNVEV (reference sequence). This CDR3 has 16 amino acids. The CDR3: CASSLLWRGRYCGYTF. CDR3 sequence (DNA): TGTGCCAGCAGTTTATTGTGGAGGGGCCGGTACTGTGGCTACACCTTC.

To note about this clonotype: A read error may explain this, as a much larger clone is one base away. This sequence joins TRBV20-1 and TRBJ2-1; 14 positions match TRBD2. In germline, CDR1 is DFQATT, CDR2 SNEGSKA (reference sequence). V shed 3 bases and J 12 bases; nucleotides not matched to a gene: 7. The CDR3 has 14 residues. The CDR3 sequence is CSARGTSGSDVQFF. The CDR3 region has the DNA TGCAGTGCTAGGGGGACTAGCGGGAGTGATGTGCAGTTCTTC.

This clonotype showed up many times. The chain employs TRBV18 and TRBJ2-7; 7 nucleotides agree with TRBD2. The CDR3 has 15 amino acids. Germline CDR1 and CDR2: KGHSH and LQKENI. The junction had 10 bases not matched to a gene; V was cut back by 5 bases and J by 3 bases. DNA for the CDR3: TGTGCCAGCTCAGCAGGGTCTAGCGGAGACTACGAGCAGTACTTC. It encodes CASSAGSSGDYEQYF.

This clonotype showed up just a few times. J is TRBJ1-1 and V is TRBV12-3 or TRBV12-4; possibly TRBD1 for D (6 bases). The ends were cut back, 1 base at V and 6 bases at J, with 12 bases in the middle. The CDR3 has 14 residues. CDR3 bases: TGTGCCAGCAGTTTAGGACCAGGGGTGGCTGAAGCTTTCTTT. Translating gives CASSLGPGVAEAFF.

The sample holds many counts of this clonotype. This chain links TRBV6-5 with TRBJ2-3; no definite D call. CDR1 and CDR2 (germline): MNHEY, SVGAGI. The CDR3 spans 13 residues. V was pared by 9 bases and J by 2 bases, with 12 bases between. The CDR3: CASKRWLTDTQYF. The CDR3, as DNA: TGTGCCAGTAAGCGTTGGCTCACAGATACGCAGTATTTT.

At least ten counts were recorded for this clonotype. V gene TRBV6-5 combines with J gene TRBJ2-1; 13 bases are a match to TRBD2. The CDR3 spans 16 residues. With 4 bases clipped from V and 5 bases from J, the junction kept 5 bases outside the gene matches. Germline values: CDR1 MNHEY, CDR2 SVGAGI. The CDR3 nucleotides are TGTGCCAGCAGTTTACCCGGGACTAGCGGGAACAATGAGCAGTTCTTC. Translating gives CASSLPGTSGNNEQFF.

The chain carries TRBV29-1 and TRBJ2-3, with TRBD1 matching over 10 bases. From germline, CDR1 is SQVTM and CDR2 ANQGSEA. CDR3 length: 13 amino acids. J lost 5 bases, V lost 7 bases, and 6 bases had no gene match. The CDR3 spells CSADGQGEDTQYF. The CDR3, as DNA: TGCAGCGCTGACGGACAGGGGGAAGATACGCAGTATTTT.

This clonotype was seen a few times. In DNA, the CDR3 is TGTGCCAGCAGCTCAAGACAGGAAAATAATTCACCCCTCCACTTT. It is translated as CASSSRQENNSPLHF. The chain couples TRBV6-5 to TRBJ1-6; possibly TRBD1 for D (6 bases). Germline CDR1 MNHEY, CDR2 SVGAGI. V was cut by 6 bases and J by 5 bases, with 14 bases left in between. The CDR3 extends over 15 amino acids.

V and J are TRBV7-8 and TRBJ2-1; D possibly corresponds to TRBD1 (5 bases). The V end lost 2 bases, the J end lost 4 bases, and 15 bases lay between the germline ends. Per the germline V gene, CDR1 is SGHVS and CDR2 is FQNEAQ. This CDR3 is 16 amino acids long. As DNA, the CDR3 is TGTGCCAGCAGCTTAATTGGGGCAGAGAATTACAATGAGCAGTTCTTC. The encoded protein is CASSLIGAENYNEQFF. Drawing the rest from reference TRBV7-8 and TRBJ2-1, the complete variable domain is GAGVSQSPRYKVAKRGQDVALRCDPISGHVSLFWYQQALGQGPEFLTYFQNEAQLDKSGLPSDRFFAERPEGSVSTLKIQRTQQEDSAVYLCASSLIGAENYNEQFFGPGTRLTVL.

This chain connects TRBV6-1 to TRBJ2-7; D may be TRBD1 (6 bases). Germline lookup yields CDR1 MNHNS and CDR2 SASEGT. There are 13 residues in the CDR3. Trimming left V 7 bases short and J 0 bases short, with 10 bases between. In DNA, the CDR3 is TGTGCCAGCAATCAGGGGACCTCCTACGAGCAGTACTTC. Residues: CASNQGTSYEQYF.

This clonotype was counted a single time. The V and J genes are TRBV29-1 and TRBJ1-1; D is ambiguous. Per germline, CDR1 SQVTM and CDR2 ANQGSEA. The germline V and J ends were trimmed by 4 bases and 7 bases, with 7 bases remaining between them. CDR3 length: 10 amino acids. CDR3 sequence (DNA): TGCAGCGTTGTTACAGTTGAAGCTTTCTTT. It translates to CSVVTVEAFF.

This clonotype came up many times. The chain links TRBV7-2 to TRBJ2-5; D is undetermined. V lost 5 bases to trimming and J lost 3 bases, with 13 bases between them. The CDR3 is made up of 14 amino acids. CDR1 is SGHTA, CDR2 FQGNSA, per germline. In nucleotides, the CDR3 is TGTGCCAGCAGCCCTGGTGCTCCTAAAGAGACCCAGTACTTC. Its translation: CASSPGAPKETQYF.

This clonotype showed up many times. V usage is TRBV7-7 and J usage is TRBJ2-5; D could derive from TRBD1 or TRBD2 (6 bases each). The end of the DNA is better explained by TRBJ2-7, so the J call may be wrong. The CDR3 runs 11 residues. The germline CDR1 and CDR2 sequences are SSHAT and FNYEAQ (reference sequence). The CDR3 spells CASRGLGEQYF. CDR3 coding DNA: TGTGCTAGCCGGGGGCTGGGCGAGCAGTACTTC.